This TCR beta chain appears in the sequencing data of a study of blood T cell repertoires in COVID-19. Across the study: Whether acute or convalescent, the COVID-19 samples came from the United States, Italy and Spain. T cells, B-cell-depleted T cells, or PBMCs provided the cDNA or gDNA that served as material.

Original methodology: Researchers report that nucleated cell counts were estimated from reference gene primer amplification. Measured with immunoSEQ multiplex PCR; TCRdb has only the in-frame clones, and not every one. D and trimming come from the DNA, and the V and J calls and clone size come from that table. The sample has about 240,000 clones; 85% to 90% are singletons. This clone was recorded once. The germline gives CDR1 MDHEN, CDR2 SYDVKM. This CDR3 has 14 residues. V was clipped by 3 bases and J by 3 bases, with 9 bases between them. The sequencing sample was made of peripheral blood. This TCR was sampled from a man aged 55 to 70 with acute or convalescent COVID-19. The J gene is TRBJ1-5, the V gene TRBV28; D may be TRBD1 (6 bases). The CDR3: CASSLTGYNQPQHF. CDR3 DNA sequence: TGTGCCAGCAGTTTGACAGGATACAATCAGCCCCAGCATTTT.